This is a list of T cell receptor beta chains from one sample in a study of regulatory T cells in long-lasting Graves disease. One entry per CDR3 protein results from TCRdb running MiXCR on the multiplex PCR reads. The sample shows 700,000 or so distinct CDR3 sequences, about 30% of them seen only once. Sample: peripheral blood mononuclear cells (PBMCs), taken when the disease was refractory, from a patient treated with antithyroid drugs. These receptors were taken from a female donor with Graves disease. CDR3s include the opening cysteine and the closing phenylalanine or tryptophan. The D gene is left open where the match is weak. Clone size, where shown, is once, few, many, or a class for clones that have expanded.

clone_size j_call cdr3_length v_call d_call cdr3_nt cdr3_aa
. TRBJ2-2 15 TRBV5-4 . TGTGCCAGCAGATCCATCCAGCCATACCACGGGGAGCTGTTTTTT CASRSIQPYHGELFF
many TRBJ1-6 14 TRBV12-3/TRBV12-4 . TGTGCCAGCAGTTCGGGATCTACTAGTTCACCCCTCCACTTT CASSSGSTSSPLHF
. TRBJ2-3 16 TRBV2 TRBD2 TGTGCCAGCAGTGCGGGCCTAGCGGGGAGCACAGATACGCAGTATTTT CASSAGLAGSTDTQYF
. TRBJ2-7 15 TRBV27 . TGTGCCAGCAGTTCTGGACAGTCCGGGGTGAGGGAGCAGTACTTC CASSSGQSGVREQYF
. TRBJ1-2 13 TRBV7-8 . TGTGCCAGCAGCCCGACAGATAACTATGGCTACACCTTC CASSPTDNYGYTF
many TRBJ2-2 15 TRBV6-1 . TGTGCCAGCAGTGATCCGGGACTCAAAACCGGGGAGCTGTTTTTT CASSDPGLKTGELFF
few TRBJ2-4 14 TRBV2 . TGTGCCAGCAGTGATAGGACGGTCGAAAACATTCAGTACTTC CASSDRTVENIQYF
. TRBJ1-5 15 TRBV30 TRBD1 TGTGCCTGGAGCCCCCGGGACAGCCCTAATCAGCCCCAGCATTTT CAWSPRDSPNQPQHF
many TRBJ2-7 14 TRBV12-3/TRBV12-4 . TGTGCCAGCACCCAAGGAGGGCAGTACTACGAGCAGTACTTC CASTQGGQYYEQYF
. TRBJ1-2 15 TRBV7-9 TRBD1 TGTGCCAGCAGCTTAGGTGCGACAGGGGGCTATGGCTACACCTTC CASSLGATGGYGYTF
. TRBJ1-1 16 TRBV11-2 . TGTGCCAGCAGCTTAGAGTGGGGGACACCCAACACTGAAGCTTTCTTT CASSLEWGTPNTEAFF
. TRBJ1-4 15 TRBV5-1 . TGCGCCAGCAGCCCTGGCTCAGGAGGAAATGAAAAACTGTTTTTT CASSPGSGGNEKLFF
few TRBJ1-2 14 TRBV5-1 TRBD1 TGCGCCAGCAGCCATCATCCGGACAGGGCTCACTACACCTTC CASSHHPDRAHYTF
once TRBJ2-3 13 TRBV12-3/TRBV12-4 . TGTGCCAGCAGCCAAACTTCAAAGGATACGCAGTATTTT CASSQTSKDTQYF
. TRBJ1-1 14 TRBV6-1 TRBD1 TGTGCCAGCAGAAGACAGGGGAAGAACACTGAAGCTTTCTTT CASRRQGKNTEAFF
few TRBJ1-2 13 TRBV14 TRBD1 TGTGCCAGCAGCCCACTGACAGGGGTTGGCTACACCTTC CASSPLTGVGYTF
. TRBJ1-2 12 TRBV20-1 . TGCAGTGCCTACCTCGGAAGCTATGGCTACACCTTC CSAYLGSYGYTF
few TRBJ2-7 14 TRBV18 TRBD1 TGTGCCAGCTCACCTGGCGACAGGGCAGGGGAGCAGTACTTC CASSPGDRAGEQYF
. TRBJ2-7 15 TRBV29-1 . TGCAGCGTTGTATCCACTTACGCTGCCTCCTACGAGCAGTACTTC CSVVSTYAASYEQYF
many TRBJ1-2 11 TRBV29-1 . TGCAGCGTTGGGCTGGGGAATGGCTACACCTTC CSVGLGNGYTF
. TRBJ2-7 14 TRBV6-2/TRBV6-3 TRBD1 TGTGCCAGCAGTTACAACAGGGGATCTGACGAGCAGTACTTC CASSYNRGSDEQYF
. TRBJ2-7 16 TRBV15 TRBD1 TGTGCCACCAGCAGGGATTCACAGGGGAACTCCTACGAGCAGTACTTC CATSRDSQGNSYEQYF
. TRBJ2-5 15 TRBV27 . TGTGCCAGCGCCCCGCCCCAGGGAAAAGGAGAGACCCAGTACTTC CASAPPQGKGETQYF
. TRBJ2-2 14 TRBV6-2/TRBV6-3 . TGTGCCAGCAGTTTTAGCCGGGGGACCGGGGAGCTGTTTTTT CASSFSRGTGELFF
few TRBJ1-1 13 TRBV19 . TGTGCCTCCTTGACGGGGGAAAGGACTGAAGCTTTCTTT CASLTGERTEAFF
many TRBJ1-2 12 TRBV28 . TGTGCCAGCAGTTTCAGGGGTTACGGCTACACCTTC CASSFRGYGYTF
. TRBJ2-2 12 TRBV6-1 . TGTGCCAGCTTTCCCGTCACCGGGGAGCTGTTTTTT CASFPVTGELFF
. TRBJ1-1 14 TRBV5-1 . TGCGCCAGCAGCTTGGATCGTAGTGGGACTGAAGCTTTCTTT CASSLDRSGTEAFF
. TRBJ1-2 13 TRBV6-1 . TGTGCCAGCAGTGAAGCAGGGCGGCGTGGCTACACCTTC CASSEAGRRGYTF
many TRBJ1-6 14 TRBV2 TRBD1 TGTGCCAGCAACCCGGACAGGGGTTTTGCACCCCTCCACTTT CASNPDRGFAPLHF
. TRBJ1-3 14 TRBV30 . TGTGCCTGGAATTGGGTCTCGTCTGGAAACACCATATATTTT CAWNWVSSGNTIYF
. TRBJ1-3 15 TRBV29-1 . TGCAGCGTTGAACTGATGGCAGGGGCTGGAAACACCATATATTTT CSVELMAGAGNTIYF
few TRBJ2-2 17 TRBV7-6 TRBD1 TGTGCCAGCAGGAAAAATTACGGGACAGACAACACCGGGGAGCTGTTTTTT CASRKNYGTDNTGELFF
. TRBJ1-6 13 TRBV20-1 . TGCAGTGCTAGAGAAGAGATTAATTCACCCCTCCACTTT CSAREEINSPLHF
. TRBJ2-5 11 TRBV11-2 . TGTGCCAGCAGTCCCTCGGTGACCCAGTACTTC CASSPSVTQYF
. TRBJ1-1 15 TRBV30 . TGTGCCTGGAGTATTGGGGGCCTCAGAGAGACTGAAGCTTTCTTT CAWSIGGLRETEAFF
few TRBJ1-1 16 TRBV9 . TGTGCCAGCAGCTCAAGTGCGGGGAACATGAACACTGAAGCTTTCTTT CASSSSAGNMNTEAFF
. TRBJ1-1 17 TRBV6-1 . TGTGCCAGCATGAAGGGACGGCCTACTAGCTTGAACACTGAAGCTTTCTTT CASMKGRPTSLNTEAFF
. TRBJ1-2 17 TRBV7-9 TRBD1 TGTGCCAGCAGCCCACCTCTCGGGACAGGGGGCGAGTATGGCTACACCTTC CASSPPLGTGGEYGYTF
many TRBJ2-5 12 TRBV2 . TGTGCCAGCAGTGAAGTTGTGGAGACCCAGTACTTC CASSEVVETQYF
many TRBJ1-2 15 TRBV28 . TGTGCCAGCAGTTTTGGGCGTCGAACCAACTATGGCTACACCTTC CASSFGRRTNYGYTF
. TRBJ1-1 13 TRBV19 . TGTGCCAGTAAGTTCCAGGAGAACACTGAAGCTTTCTTT CASKFQENTEAFF
few TRBJ2-7 17 TRBV6-1 . TGTGCCAGCAGTACTACGTATAATAAAGTAGGACAGAACGAGCAGTACTTC CASSTTYNKVGQNEQYF
few TRBJ2-2 18 TRBV11-1 . TGTGCCAGCAGCTTACGGATAGATCGAGTTTTGAACACCGGGGAGCTGTTTTTT CASSLRIDRVLNTGELFF
. TRBJ2-1 13 TRBV2 . TGTGCCAGCAGTGGGGACTGGAACAATGAGCAGTTCTTC CASSGDWNNEQFF